This T cell receptor beta chain comes out of a study of blood T cell repertoires in COVID-19 (dated by TCRdb to about 2020). Broadly, across the study: The collaborator samples originated in the United States, Italy and Spain and spanned the acute and convalescent phases of COVID-19. The material from the prospective study consisted of cDNA or gDNA derived from T cells, B-cell-depleted T cells, or PBMCs. Subjects who had been exposed to COVID-19, were actively infected with it, or had recovered from it provided the deeply sampled blood TCRbeta repertoires that made up the dataset. The repertoires were released in a freely available public database intended as a resource for research on the immune response to SARS-CoV-2. The samples were drawn from the first 160 participants of the ongoing ImmuneRACE study and from 1,254 subjects provided by 6 global collaborators. A de-identified subject ID, COVID-19 status, age in years and sex were almost always included in the sample metadata. Where available, HLA class I and class II types were taken from metadata supplied by the sample provider and were not determined by assay-based typing.

TCRbeta CDR3 regions were amplified from genomic DNA using the immunoSEQ Assay, a bias-controlled multiplex PCR. The original pipeline was this. The number of nucleated cells in each sample was estimated by amplification of reference gene primers within the assay. Sequence reads were collapsed and filtered to measure the absolute abundance of every unique TCRbeta CDR3 rearrangement. For each sample, productive Simpson clonality was calculated by taking the square root of Simpson's diversity index across productive rearrangements. TCRdb re-hosts the immuneACCESS table, in-frame sequences only. Its copies lack some clones; in the studies checked, an unresolved V gene accounts for under half of them, and the cause for the rest is not known. For V, J and clone size, that table is used; D and trimming come from the DNA. Within this sample are about 150,000 clones, with 88% of them counted one time only. The leading ten clones occupy roughly a tenth of the sample.

To note about this clone: The antigen it recognizes is unknown. Nothing much larger sits one base from this clone, and base qualities are not available.

The collaborating institutions used their own protocols to collect whole blood in K2EDTA tubes. For TCRbeta analysis, collaborators shipped samples in one of three forms: frozen whole blood, isolated PBMCs, or DNA extracted from either of those sample types. Overall study outcomes, separate from this receptor: Clinical and demographic metadata were provided uncurated, with the amount varying by source and participant.

As encoded in the germline V gene, CDR1 is SGDLS while CDR2 is YYNGEE. V and J lose 0 bases and 3 bases, and a span of 12 bases separates them. The CDR3 starts with the cysteine, ends with the phenylalanine, and has 15 residues. Of all the DNA, just the CDR3 is kept, 45 bases in frame from base 1. The source material was peripheral blood. This sequence originates from a man in his fifties or sixties with active or convalescent COVID-19. Recombination connected TRBV9 to TRBJ2-5; TRBD2 is a possible D gene, resting on 6 matching bases. At the DNA level, the sequence is TGTGCCAGCAGCGTAGTCGGGAGCAGGGAAGAGACCCAGTACTTC. It encodes CASSVVGSREETQYF.